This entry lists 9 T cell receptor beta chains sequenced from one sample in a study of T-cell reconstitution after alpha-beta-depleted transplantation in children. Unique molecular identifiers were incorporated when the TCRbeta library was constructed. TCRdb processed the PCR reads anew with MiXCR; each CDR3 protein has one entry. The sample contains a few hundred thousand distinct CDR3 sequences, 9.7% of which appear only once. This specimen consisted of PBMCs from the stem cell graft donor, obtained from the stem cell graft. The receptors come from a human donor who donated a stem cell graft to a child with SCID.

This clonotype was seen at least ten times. This chain's CDR3 is CASSLVYVGPPWGHTF. CDR3 in DNA: TGTGCCAGCAGCTTAGTTTACGTAGGGCCACCTTGGGGGCACACCTTC. This sequence joins TRBV7-8 and TRBJ1-2; a weak D match, TRBD1 (6 bases). CDR3 length: 16 amino acids. The V gene lost 1 base and the J gene lost 12 bases, with 24 bases spanning the gap. CDR1 SGHVS and CDR2 FQNEAQ come from the germline V gene.

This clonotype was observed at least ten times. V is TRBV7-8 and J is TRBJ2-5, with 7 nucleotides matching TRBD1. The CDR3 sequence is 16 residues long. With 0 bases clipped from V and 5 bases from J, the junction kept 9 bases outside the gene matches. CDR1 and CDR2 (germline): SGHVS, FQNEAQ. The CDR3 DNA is TGTGCCAGCAGCTTAGCTGAGGCGACAGGGTTGGAGACCCAGTACTTC. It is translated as CASSLAEATGLETQYF.

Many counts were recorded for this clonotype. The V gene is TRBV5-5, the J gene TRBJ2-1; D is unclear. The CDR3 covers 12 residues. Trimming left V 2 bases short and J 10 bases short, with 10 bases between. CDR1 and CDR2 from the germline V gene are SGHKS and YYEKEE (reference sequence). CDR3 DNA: TGTGCCAGCAGCTTCTCGAGACTGGAGCAGTTCTTC. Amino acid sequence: CASSFSRLEQFF. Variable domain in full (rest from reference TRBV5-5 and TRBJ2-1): DAGVTQSPTHLIKTRGQQVTLRCSPISGHKSVSWYQQVLGQGPQFIFQYYEKEERGRGNFPDRFSARQFPNYSSELNVNALLLGDSALYLCASSFSRLEQFFGPGTRLTVL.

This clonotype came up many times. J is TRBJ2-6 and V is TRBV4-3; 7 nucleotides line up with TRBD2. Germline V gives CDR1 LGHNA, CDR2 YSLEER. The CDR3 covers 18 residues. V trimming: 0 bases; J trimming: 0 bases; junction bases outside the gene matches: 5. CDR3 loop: CASSQDWGGASGANVLTF. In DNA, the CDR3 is TGCGCCAGCAGCCAAGATTGGGGGGGAGCCTCTGGGGCCAACGTCCTGACTTTC.

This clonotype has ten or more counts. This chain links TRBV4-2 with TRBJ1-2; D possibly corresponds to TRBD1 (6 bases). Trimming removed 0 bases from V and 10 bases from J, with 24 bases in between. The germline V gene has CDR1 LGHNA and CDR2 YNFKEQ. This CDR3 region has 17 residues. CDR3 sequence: CASSQDPPSTGGVVYTF. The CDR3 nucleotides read TGTGCCAGCAGCCAAGATCCCCCGTCGACAGGCGGGGTCGTCTACACCTTC.

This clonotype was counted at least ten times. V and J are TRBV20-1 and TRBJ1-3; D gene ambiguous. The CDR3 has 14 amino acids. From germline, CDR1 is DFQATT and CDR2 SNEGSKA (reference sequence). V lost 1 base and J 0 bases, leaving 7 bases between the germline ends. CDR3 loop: CSARAQNSGNTIYF. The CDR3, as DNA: TGCAGTGCTAGAGCCCAAAACTCTGGAAACACCATATATTTT.

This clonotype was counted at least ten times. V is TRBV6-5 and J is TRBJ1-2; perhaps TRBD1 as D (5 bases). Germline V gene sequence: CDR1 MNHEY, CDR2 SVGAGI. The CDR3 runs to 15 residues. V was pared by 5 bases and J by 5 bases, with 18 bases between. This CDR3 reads CASSPGTSASYGYTF. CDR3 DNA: TGTGCCAGCAGTCCCGGGACTTCGGCGTCGTATGGCTACACCTTC.

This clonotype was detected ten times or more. CDR3 bases: TGTGCCAGCAGTTCCCAGACAGGGGGGTGGGAGCCCCAGCATTTT. Protein product: CASSSQTGGWEPQHF. The chain carries TRBV6-5 and TRBJ1-5, with 9 bases fitting TRBD1. The CDR3 loop spans 15 amino acids. Unmatched junction bases numbered 9, after V lost 4 bases and J lost 8 bases. Germline assignment: CDR1 MNHEY and CDR2 SVGAGI.

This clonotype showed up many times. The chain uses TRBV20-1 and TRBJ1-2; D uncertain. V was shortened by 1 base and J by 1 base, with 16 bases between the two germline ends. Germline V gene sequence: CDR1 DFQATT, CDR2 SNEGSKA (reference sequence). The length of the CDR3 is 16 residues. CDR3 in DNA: TGCAGTGCTAGAGGCGATTCGAGGCAGGATAACTATGGCTACACCTTC. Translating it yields CSARGDSRQDNYGYTF.